This TCR beta chain is from a study of cytomegalovirus exposure and HLA in healthy donors. Points from the study as a whole: The study flagged some 170 TCR beta chains as cytomegalovirus-associated. In a later analysis, HLA-associated beta chains showed higher expansion and lower generation probabilities than comparable chains. Analysis was carried out at a later point, and it linked a missense DCLRE1C variant to TCR beta V- and J-gene trimming.

Each donor was nominally healthy when sampled (though unrecorded immune exposures were likely). The germline V gene encodes CDR1 SGDLS and CDR2 YYNGEE. The CDR3 is 14 amino acids. The V gene end was trimmed by 3 bases and the J gene end by 3 bases; junction bases not matched to a gene: 5. The PCR contained 60 Vbeta and 13 Jbeta primers. Method: immunoSEQ multiplex PCR; TCRdb's copy keeps in-frame clones and lacks some. Among around 180,000 clones, 80% to 90% were seen once, and the ten largest hold about 4.9%. This clone has more than one count but fewer than ten. Its target is unknown. V usage is TRBV9 and J usage is TRBJ1-2, with TRBD1 identical over 7 bases. Sequencing was done on a sample of PBMCs. The sequence came from a girl aged 10 to 17 in good health and CMV-seropositive. CDR3 sequence (DNA): TGTGCCAGCAGCGCGGAGACAGGGCACTATGGCTACACCTTC. This translates into CASSAETGHYGYTF.